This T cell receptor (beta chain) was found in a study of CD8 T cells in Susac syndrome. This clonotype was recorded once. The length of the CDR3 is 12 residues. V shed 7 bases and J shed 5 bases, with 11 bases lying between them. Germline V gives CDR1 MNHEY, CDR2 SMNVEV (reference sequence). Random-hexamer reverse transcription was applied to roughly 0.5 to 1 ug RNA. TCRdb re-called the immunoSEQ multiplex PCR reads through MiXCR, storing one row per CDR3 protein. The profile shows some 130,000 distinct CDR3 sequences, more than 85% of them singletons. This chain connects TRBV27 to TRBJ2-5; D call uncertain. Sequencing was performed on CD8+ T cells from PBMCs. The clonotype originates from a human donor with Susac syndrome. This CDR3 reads CASNPPYETQYF. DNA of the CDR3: TGTGCCAGCAACCCCCCCTACGAGACCCAGTACTTC.